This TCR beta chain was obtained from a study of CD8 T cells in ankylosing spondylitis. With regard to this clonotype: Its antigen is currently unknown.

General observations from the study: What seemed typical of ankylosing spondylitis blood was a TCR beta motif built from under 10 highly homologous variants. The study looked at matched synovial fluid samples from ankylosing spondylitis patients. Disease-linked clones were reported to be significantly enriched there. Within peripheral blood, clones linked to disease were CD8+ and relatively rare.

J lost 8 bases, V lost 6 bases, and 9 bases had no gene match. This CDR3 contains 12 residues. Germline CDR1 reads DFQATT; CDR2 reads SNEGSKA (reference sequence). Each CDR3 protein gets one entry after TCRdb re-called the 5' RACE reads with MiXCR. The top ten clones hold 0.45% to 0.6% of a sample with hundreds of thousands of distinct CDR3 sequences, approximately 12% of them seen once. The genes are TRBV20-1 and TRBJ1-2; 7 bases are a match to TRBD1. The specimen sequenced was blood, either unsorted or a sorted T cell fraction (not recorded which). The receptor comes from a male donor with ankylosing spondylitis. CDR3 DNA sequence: TGCAGTGCCGAGGGACAGACATACGGCTACACCTTC. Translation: CSAEGQTYGYTF.